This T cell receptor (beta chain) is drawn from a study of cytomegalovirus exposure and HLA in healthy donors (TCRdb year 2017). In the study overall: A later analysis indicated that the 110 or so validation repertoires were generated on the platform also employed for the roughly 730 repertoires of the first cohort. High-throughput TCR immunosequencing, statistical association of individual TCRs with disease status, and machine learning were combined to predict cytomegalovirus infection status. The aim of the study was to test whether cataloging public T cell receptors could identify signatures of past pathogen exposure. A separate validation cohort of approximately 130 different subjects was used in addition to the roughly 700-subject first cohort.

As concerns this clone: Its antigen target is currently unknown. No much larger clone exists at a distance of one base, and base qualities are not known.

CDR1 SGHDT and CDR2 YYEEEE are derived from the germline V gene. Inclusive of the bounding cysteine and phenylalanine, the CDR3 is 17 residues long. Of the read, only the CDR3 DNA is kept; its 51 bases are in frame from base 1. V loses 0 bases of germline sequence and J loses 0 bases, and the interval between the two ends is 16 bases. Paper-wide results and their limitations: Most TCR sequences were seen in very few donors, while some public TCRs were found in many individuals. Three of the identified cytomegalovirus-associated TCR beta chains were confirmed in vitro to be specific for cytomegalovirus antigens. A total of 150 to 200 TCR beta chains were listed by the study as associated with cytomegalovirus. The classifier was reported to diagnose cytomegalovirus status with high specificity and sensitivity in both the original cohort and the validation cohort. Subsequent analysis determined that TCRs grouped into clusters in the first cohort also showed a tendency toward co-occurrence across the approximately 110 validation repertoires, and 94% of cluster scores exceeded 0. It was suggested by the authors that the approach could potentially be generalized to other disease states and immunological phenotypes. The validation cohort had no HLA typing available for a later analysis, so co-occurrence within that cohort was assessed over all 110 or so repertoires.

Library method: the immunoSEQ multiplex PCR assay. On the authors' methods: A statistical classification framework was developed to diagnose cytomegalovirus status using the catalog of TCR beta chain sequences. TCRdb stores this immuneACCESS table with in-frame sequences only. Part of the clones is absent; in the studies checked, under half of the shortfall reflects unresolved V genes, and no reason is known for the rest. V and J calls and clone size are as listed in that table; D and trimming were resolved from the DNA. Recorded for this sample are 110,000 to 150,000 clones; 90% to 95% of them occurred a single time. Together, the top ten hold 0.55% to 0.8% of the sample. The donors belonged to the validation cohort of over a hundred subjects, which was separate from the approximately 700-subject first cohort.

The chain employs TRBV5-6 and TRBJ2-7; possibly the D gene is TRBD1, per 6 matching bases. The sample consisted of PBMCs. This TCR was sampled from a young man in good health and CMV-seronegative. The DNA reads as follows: TGTGCCAGCAGCTTGGGGGTAGGGCAGGGGAGCTCCTACGAGCAGTACTTC. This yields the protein CASSLGVGQGSSYEQYF.